This TCR beta chain comes out of a study of T cell repertoires in cytomegalovirus infection. This clonotype was counted only a few times. Its antigen is not identified. This CDR3 spans 17 amino acids. V lost 1 base and J 0 bases, leaving 13 bases between the germline ends. Germline V gives CDR1 SEHNR, CDR2 FQNEAQ (reference sequence). TCRdb processed the reads anew with MiXCR; each CDR3 protein has one entry. The data show 350,000 to 400,000 distinct CDR3 sequences, with just under 35% seen just once and 13% held by the top ten. The clonotype originates from a human donor in good health (CMV status not recorded). Some clones in this sample may be carry-over from other donors' samples. This chain links TRBV7-9 with TRBJ2-4; D remains unclear. The sequencing here drew on cultured PBMCs, taken from culture after CMV antigen stimulation. CDR3 sequence reads: CASSLERFALAKNIQYF. Here the CDR3 DNA reads TGTGCCAGCAGCTTAGAAAGGTTTGCCCTAGCCAAAAACATTCAGTACTTC.